These 9 T cell receptor beta chains were sequenced from one sample in a study of cytotoxic CD8 clonotypes in ibrutinib-treated CLL. The table came from immunoSEQ multiplex PCR; TCRdb's copy has only in-frame clones and leaves some out. Among about 300,000 clones listed, roughly four fifths were seen once. The input for sequencing was PBMCs, taken at disease progression, from a patient treated with ibrutinib. The receptor set was obtained from a human donor with chronic lymphocytic leukemia.

J is TRBJ2-1 and V is TRBV4-2; TRBD2 agrees at 7 bases. The V segment lost 5 bases and the J segment 0 bases; nucleotides outside the gene matches: 10. The CDR3 is made up of 17 amino acids. Germline V gene sequence: CDR1 LGHNA, CDR2 YNFKEQ. CDR3 coding DNA: TGTGCCAGCAGCTCGTCGGTGGGGGGGAGCTCCTACAATGAGCAGTTCTTC. It is translated as CASSSSVGGSSYNEQFF.

The rearrangement joins TRBV28 to TRBJ2-7; TRBD1 or TRBD2 may be the D gene (5 bases each). The V gene lost 6 bases and the J gene lost 2 bases, with 14 bases spanning the gap. The CDR3 spans 14 residues. Per the germline V gene, CDR1 is MDHEN and CDR2 is SYDVKM. The CDR3 sequence: CASSLAVGPYEQYF. For the CDR3, the DNA is TGTGCCAGCAGCCTGGCAGTGGGACCCTACGAGCAGTACTTC. Variable domain in full (rest from reference TRBV28 and TRBJ2-7): DVKVTQSSRYLVKRTGEKVFLECVQDMDHENMFWYRQDPGLGLRLIYFSYDVKMKEKGDIPEGYSVSREKKERFSLILESASTNQTSMYLCASSLAVGPYEQYFGPGTRLTVT.

The gene calls are TRBV7-9 and TRBJ2-2, with TRBD2 identical over 10 bases. Germline CDR1 and CDR2: SEHNR and FQNEAQ (reference sequence). This CDR3 is 16 amino acids long. V was pared by 5 bases and J by 2 bases, with 5 bases of the junction left unmatched. The CDR3 bases are TGTGCCAGCAGCCTCCGGACTAGCGGAAACACCGGGGAGCTGTTTTTT. Protein product: CASSLRTSGNTGELFF. The full variable domain, in which reference TRBV7-9 and TRBJ2-2 provide the parts outside the CDR3, is DTGVSQNPRHKITKRGQNVTFRCDPISEHNRLYWYRQTLGQGPEFLTYFQNEAQLEKSRLLSDRFSAERPKGSFSTLEIQRTEQGDSAMYLCASSLRTSGNTGELFFGEGSRLTVL.

The chain recombines TRBV7-9 with TRBJ2-7, with 7 bases fitting TRBD1. Unmatched junction bases numbered 11, after V lost 5 bases and J lost 4 bases. The length of the CDR3 is 15 residues. Germline loops: CDR1 SEHNR, CDR2 FQNEAQ (reference sequence). CDR3 coding DNA: TGTGCCAGCAGCCCACAAAGGACAGGCGCGTACGAGCAGTACTTC. Its protein is CASSPQRTGAYEQYF.

The V gene is TRBV4-1, the J gene TRBJ1-1; possible D gene TRBD1, 6 bases. This CDR3 spans 14 amino acids. Germline CDR1 reads MGHRA; CDR2 reads YSYEKL. Trimming stripped 4 bases from V and 4 bases from J, with 13 bases between. The CDR3 sequence: CASSRRGRSTEAFF. Written as DNA, the CDR3 is TGCGCCAGCAGCCGACGGGGGCGATCCACTGAAGCTTTCTTT.

The V call is TRBV28, the J call TRBJ2-3; D remains ambiguous. This CDR3 contains 12 residues. V lost 6 bases, J lost 2 bases, and 6 bases lay in between. Germline CDR1 reads MDHEN; CDR2 reads SYDVKM. The CDR3 protein is CASSPPTDTQYF. DNA for the CDR3: TGTGCCAGCAGCCCCCCCACAGATACGCAGTATTTT.

This clone has just one count. The chain links TRBV18 to TRBJ2-7; TRBD2 matches at 12 bases. Germline V gene lookup returns CDR1 KGHSH and CDR2 LQKENI. The junction had 6 bases not matched to a gene; V was cut back by 4 bases and J by 5 bases. CDR3 length: 15 residues. CDR3 amino acids: CASSLGLAGMDEQYF. CDR3 sequence (DNA): TGTGCCAGCTCACTCGGACTAGCGGGAATGGACGAGCAGTACTTC. Full variable domain (missing parts from reference TRBV18 and TRBJ2-7): NAGVMQNPRHLVRRRGQEARLRCSPMKGHSHVYWYRQLPEEGLKFMVYLQKENIIDESGMPKERFSAEFPKEGPSILRIQQVVRGDSAAYFCASSLGLAGMDEQYFGPGTRLTVT.

V gene TRBV7-9 combines with J gene TRBJ2-7; 8 positions match TRBD1. The CDR3 is made up of 15 amino acids. CDR1 and CDR2 from the germline V gene are SEHNR and FQNEAQ (reference sequence). Trimming at V came to 6 bases and at J to 0 bases, leaving 7 bases not matched to a gene. Written as DNA, the CDR3 is TGTGCCAGCAGGCTTACCGGGACAGGCTCCTACGAGCAGTACTTC. Its translation: CASRLTGTGSYEQYF.

V is TRBV9 and J is TRBJ2-3; the match to TRBD1 covers 8 bases. The CDR3 is 17 amino acids. CDR1 is SGDLS, CDR2 YYNGEE, per germline. Germline trimming cut 0 bases from V and 2 bases from J; bases unmatched to any gene: 8. DNA of the CDR3: TGTGCCAGCAGCGTAGAAATATGGACAGGGACCACAGATACGCAGTATTTT. Its translation: CASSVEIWTGTTDTQYF.